This T cell receptor beta chain emerged from a study of PD-1 blockade in classical Hodgkin lymphoma. Germline V gene lookup returns CDR1 SGHVS and CDR2 FQNEAQ. The V gene end was trimmed by 8 bases and the J gene end by 0 bases; junction bases not matched to a gene: 12. The CDR3 is made up of 17 amino acids. The protocol was immunoSEQ multiplex PCR, while the TCRdb copy is restricted to in-frame clones and leaves out a portion. Of approximately 84,000 clones in the sample, around nine tenths were seen once. Every patient was affected by relapse after autologous stem cell transplantation, while exposure to brentuximab vedotin was not uniform.

The input for sequencing was peripheral blood mononuclear cells (PBMCs), taken at baseline. The chain has TRBV7-8 and TRBJ2-2; TRBD2 matches 7 bases. The receptor was derived from a human donor with classical Hodgkin lymphoma. In nucleotides, the CDR3 is TGTGCCAGCCTTCGAGAGCTAGCGGTTACGAACACCGGGGAGCTGTTTTTT. This sequence encodes CASLRELAVTNTGELFF.